This T cell receptor beta chain was sequenced in a study of T cell changes during pregnancy in multiple sclerosis. The germline CDR1 and CDR2 sequences are SGHDN and FVKESK. The V end was cut by 0 bases, the J end by 7 bases, with 19 bases between. The CDR3 runs 17 residues. Libraries were prepared by immunoSEQ multiplex PCR; TCRdb keeps only in-frame clonotypes and omits some of them. Of about 20,000 clones in the sample, approximately 90% were seen once. Sequences were derived from CD8+ T cells from peripheral blood mononuclear cells, sampled in the third trimester of pregnancy. The sequence was collected from a female donor in good health, enrolled as a control in a pregnancy study. V is TRBV14 and J is TRBJ2-1; D uncertain. The CDR3 loop is CASSQDPTINFLNEQFF. The CDR3 DNA sequence: TGTGCCAGCAGCCAAGATCCCACTATCAACTTTTTGAATGAGCAGTTCTTC.